This T cell receptor (beta chain) was sequenced during a study of regulatory T cells in long-lasting Graves disease. CDR3 length: 14 residues. Losses at the gene ends were 2 bases for V and 3 bases for J; bases not matched to a gene: 1. CDR1 LNHNV and CDR2 YYDKDF come from the germline V gene (reference sequence). Time point in this sample: newly diagnosed GD, antithyroid drugs for less than 3 months. The TCR library used RNA extracted from PBMCs. This clonotype was recorded at least ten times. In building TCR beta libraries, iRepertoire HTBI primers were used together with Arm-PCR of CDR3 regions. MiXCR was run by TCRdb on the multiplex PCR reads, yielding one entry per CDR3 protein. Here the sample spans roughly 520,000 distinct CDR3 sequences, 12% being singletons. These data also featured in a second study, about T cells in Graves' hyperthyroidism and ophthalmopathy. That source notes: Investigators excluded patients with uncontrolled infection, other autoimmune disease, pregnancy or lactation. HTBI primers were employed in a first-round RT-PCR of the TCR CDR3.

This chain connects TRBV15 to TRBJ1-3; 7 positions agree with TRBD1. This TCR came from a woman aged 25 to 39 with Graves disease. Sequences were derived from peripheral blood mononuclear cells (PBMCs), sampled at new diagnosis, from a patient treated with antithyroid drugs. The CDR3 DNA reads as TGTGCCACCAGCAGAAGACAGGGTGGAAACACCATATATTTT. The encoded protein is CATSRRQGGNTIYF.